This T cell receptor (beta chain) was captured in a study of blood T cell repertoires in COVID-19. Whole-study context: The analysed material was cDNA or gDNA that came from T cells, B-cell-depleted T cells, or PBMCs.

The data were produced by immunoSEQ multiplex PCR, yet TCRdb's version contains in-frame clones alone and is incomplete. The sample yields roughly 300,000 clones, roughly 80% seen once. The CDR3 totals 14 residues. Germline-derived CDR1 and CDR2 are SEHNR and FQNEAQ (reference sequence). V gave up 5 bases and J gave up 5 bases; unmatched junction bases: 6. This rearrangement joins TRBV7-9 to TRBJ2-5, with 9 bases aligning to TRBD2. The clonotype was recovered from a human donor with COVID-19, enrolled during active disease. The donor label of this sample is uncertain. Source material: peripheral blood. The DNA of the CDR3 is TGTGCCAGCAGCCCCAACGCGGGGGGGGAGACCCAGTACTTC. As protein: CASSPNAGGETQYF.